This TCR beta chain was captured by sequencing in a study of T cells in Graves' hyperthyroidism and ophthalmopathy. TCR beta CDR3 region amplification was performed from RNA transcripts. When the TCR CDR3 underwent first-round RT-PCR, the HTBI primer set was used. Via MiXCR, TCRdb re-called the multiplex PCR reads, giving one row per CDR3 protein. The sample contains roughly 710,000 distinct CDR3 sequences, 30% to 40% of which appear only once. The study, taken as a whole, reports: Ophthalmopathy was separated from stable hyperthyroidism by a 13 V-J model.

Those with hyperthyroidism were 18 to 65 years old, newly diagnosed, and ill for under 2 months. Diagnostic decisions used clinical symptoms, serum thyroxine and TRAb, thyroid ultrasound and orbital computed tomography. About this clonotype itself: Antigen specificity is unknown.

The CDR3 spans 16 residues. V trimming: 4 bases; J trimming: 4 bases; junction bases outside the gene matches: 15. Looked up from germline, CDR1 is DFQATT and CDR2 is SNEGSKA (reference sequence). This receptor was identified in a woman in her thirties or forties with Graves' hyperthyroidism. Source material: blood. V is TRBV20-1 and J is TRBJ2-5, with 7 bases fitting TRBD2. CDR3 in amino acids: CSAMGLAATDPETQYF. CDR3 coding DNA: TGCAGTGCTATGGGGCTAGCGGCGACAGATCCAGAGACCCAGTACTTC.